Many counts were recorded for the clone carrying this T cell receptor (beta chain). Its antigen is currently unknown. Each cDNA molecule in the library carried unique molecular identifiers. Source study methods: Per-sample TCR counts ranged from roughly 20,000 to 700,000, median around 96,000. MiXCR, applied by TCRdb to the reads, yields one record per CDR3 protein. TCRdb, not the original authors, processed these V and J calls. The data contain around 120,000 distinct CDR3 sequences, over 6.5% of them singletons. This entry is derived from a study of human T cells and chemical hapten exposure. Looking at the study overall: Across samples, TCR yields varied, mostly owing to small differences in pooled library volumes. The study, taken as a whole, reports: DPC sensitization left the count of TCRs above 1 in 1000 unchanged.

Extraction yielded total RNA from whole blood (unfractionated). The V and J ends lost 1 base and 3 bases respectively, with 9 bases between them. The germline V gene encodes CDR1 SEHNR and CDR2 FQNEAQ (reference sequence). The CDR3 extends over 15 amino acids. Sequenced input: whole blood. The sequence came from a human donor in good health. Some clones in this sample may be carry-over from other donors' samples. This rearrangement joins TRBV7-9 to TRBJ2-2; D perhaps matches TRBD1 (5 bases). The CDR3 DNA follows: TGTGCCAGCAGCTTAGAAGGGGTCGACACCGGGGAGCTGTTTTTT. Its protein product is CASSLEGVDTGELFF.